Below are 13 T cell receptor beta chains sequenced from a single sample in a study of spatial heterogeneity in lung cancer. Broader study findings: Tumor mutation count correlated with how many alpha and beta TCRs expanded intratumorally.

Via MiXCR, TCRdb re-called the 5' RACE reads, giving one row per CDR3 protein. This sample has about 3,700 distinct CDR3 sequences, with nearly 5% found just once. No antigen has been assigned to these receptors. Noted time point: sample taken at primary tumor resection. The sample in question was lung tumor tissue, obtained at surgery. The receptors originated from a female donor with early-stage non-small cell lung cancer.

This clonotype was recorded many times. This sequence joins TRBV12-3 or TRBV12-4 and TRBJ2-1; possible D gene TRBD2, 6 bases. CDR3 length: 12 residues. The germline V and J ends were trimmed by 7 bases and 15 bases, with 19 bases remaining between them. CDR3 sequence reads: CASTVGSGLPFF. The CDR3 region has the DNA TGTGCCAGCACCGTGGGTAGCGGTCTGCCGTTCTTC.

This clonotype appeared many times. V usage is TRBV27 and J usage is TRBJ1-5; D is ambiguous. CDR1 MNHEY and CDR2 SMNVEV come from the germline V gene (reference sequence). The CDR3 extends over 16 amino acids. Trimming took 5 bases from V and 0 from J, leaving 14 bases between them. The CDR3 is CASSPTLGYSNQPQHF. The CDR3 bases are TGTGCCAGCAGTCCAACCCTAGGTTATAGCAATCAGCCCCAGCATTTT.

By share of the sample, this clonotype is medium-sized. The chain is built from TRBV5-6 and TRBJ2-7, with 7 bases fitting TRBD1. The germline V gene encodes CDR1 SGHDT and CDR2 YYEEEE. The CDR3 totals 19 residues. V shed 0 bases and J 0 bases; nucleotides not matched to a gene: 15. Written as DNA, the CDR3 is TGTGCCAGCAGCTTGGCGTCTACTTCCGGGACAGTCTTCTCCTACGAGCAGTACTTC. Residues: CASSLASTSGTVFSYEQYF.

By proportion, this clonotype is medium-sized. The rearrangement joins TRBV5-8 to TRBJ1-5; D uncertain. The V gene's germline CDR1 is SGHTS and CDR2 YDEGEE. V shed 1 base and J shed 1 base, with 3 bases lying between them. This CDR3 comprises 13 residues. CDR3 nucleotide sequence: TGTGCCAGCAGCTTGTGGAGCAATCAGCCCCAGCATTTT. It is translated as CASSLWSNQPQHF.

By share, this clonotype counts as medium-sized (0.01 to 0.1%). V gene TRBV13 combines with J gene TRBJ2-3; D may be TRBD1 (6 bases). The V end was cut by 1 base, the J end by 1 base, with 6 bases between. CDR1 and CDR2 from the germline V gene are PRHDT and FYEKMQ (reference sequence). The CDR3 covers 14 residues. The CDR3 reads CASSLEGGTDTQYF. CDR3 coding DNA: TGTGCCAGCAGCTTAGAGGGGGGCACAGATACGCAGTATTTT.

This clonotype counts as medium-sized (0.01 to 0.1%). The chain employs TRBV11-1 and TRBJ2-5; 7 nucleotides match TRBD2. Per germline, CDR1 SGHAT and CDR2 FQDESV (reference sequence). Trimming removed 1 base from V and 6 bases from J; junction bases left unmatched: 5. The CDR3 covers 14 residues. CDR3 DNA: TGTGCCAGCAGCTTAGGTCTAGCGGTACAGACCCAGTACTTC. It yields the protein CASSLGLAVQTQYF.

By share, this clonotype ranks as large. The rearrangement uses TRBV20-1 and TRBJ2-5, with 8 bases identical to TRBD1. CDR3 length equals 14 residues. Germline lookup yields CDR1 DFQATT and CDR2 SNEGSKA (reference sequence). Germline trimming cut 2 bases from V and 2 bases from J; bases unmatched to any gene: 4. CDR3 in amino acids: CSARSGQGQETQYF. For the CDR3, the DNA is TGCAGTGCTAGATCAGGACAGGGTCAAGAGACCCAGTACTTC.

By share, this clonotype ranks as medium-sized (0.01 to 0.1%). This chain joins TRBV12-3 or TRBV12-4 and TRBJ2-3; 13 bases are shared with TRBD2. V gave up 6 bases and J gave up 1 base; unmatched junction bases: 7. The CDR3 has 17 residues. CDR3 sequence (DNA): TGTGCCAGCAGGATTTACGGGACTAGCGGGGGCACAGATACGCAGTATTTT. Protein product: CASRIYGTSGGTDTQYF.

Comments on this clonotype: The junction does not match germline at one end; this may be a read error. The gene calls are TRBV7-9 and TRBJ1-5; D is unresolved. The length of the CDR3 is 14 residues. The germline CDR1 and CDR2 sequences are SEHNR and FQNEAQ (reference sequence). CDR3 loop: CASSSGLGFQPKNF. The CDR3 coding sequence is TGTGCCAGCAGCAGTGGGTTGGGGTTTCAGCCCAAGAATTTT.

Judged by abundance, this clonotype is medium-sized (0.01 to 0.1%). This chain uses TRBV25-1 with TRBJ1-2, with D possibly being TRBD1 (6 bases). V was clipped by 9 bases and J by 8 bases, with 13 bases between them. Germline CDR1 MGHDK, CDR2 SYGVNS. This CDR3 is built from 11 residues. This CDR3 reads CASARGYGYTF. Written as DNA, the CDR3 is TGTGCCAGTGCCAGGGGCTACGGCTACACCTTC.

The sample holds many counts of this clonotype. V and J are TRBV7-2 and TRBJ2-1; 9 bases are a match to TRBD2. V gave up 5 bases and J gave up 3 bases; unmatched junction bases: 8. Germline loops: CDR1 SGHTA, CDR2 FQGNSA. CDR3 size: 16 residues. CDR3 DNA: TGTGCCAGCAGCGCCTGGGTTAGCGGGGGCTACAATGAGCAGTTCTTC. Amino acid sequence: CASSAWVSGGYNEQFF.

By proportion, this clonotype is large (0.1 to 1%). This chain joins TRBV20-1 and TRBJ1-3; no definite D call. Trimming stripped 0 bases from V and 0 bases from J, with 12 bases between. From germline, CDR1 is DFQATT and CDR2 SNEGSKA (reference sequence). The CDR3 totals 16 residues. This chain's CDR3 is CSARDTSHGSGNTIYF. CDR3 bases: TGCAGTGCTAGAGATACCAGCCATGGCTCTGGAAACACCATATATTTT.

This clonotype was counted at least ten times. V usage is TRBV2 and J usage is TRBJ2-7, with TRBD2 as a possible D gene (6 bases). The V end was cut by 4 bases, the J end by 3 bases, with 10 bases between. The CDR3 sequence is 13 residues long. Germline CDR1 reads SNHLY; CDR2 reads FYNNEI. The CDR3 nucleotides are TGTGCCAGCAGTGTAAGGGGACTCTACGAGCAGTACTTC. It specifies CASSVRGLYEQYF.